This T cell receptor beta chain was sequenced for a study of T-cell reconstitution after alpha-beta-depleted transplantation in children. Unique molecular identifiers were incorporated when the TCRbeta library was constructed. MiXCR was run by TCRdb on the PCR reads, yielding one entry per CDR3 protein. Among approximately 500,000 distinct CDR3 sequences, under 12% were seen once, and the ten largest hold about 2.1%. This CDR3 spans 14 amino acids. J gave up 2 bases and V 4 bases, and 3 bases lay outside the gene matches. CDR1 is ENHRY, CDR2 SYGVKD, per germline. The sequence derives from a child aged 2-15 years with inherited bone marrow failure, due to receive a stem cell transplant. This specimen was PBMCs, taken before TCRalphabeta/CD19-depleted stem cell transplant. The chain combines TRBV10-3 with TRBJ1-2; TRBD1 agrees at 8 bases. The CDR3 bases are TGTGCCATCAGTGCAGGGGGCGCCAACTATGGCTACACCTTC. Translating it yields CAISAGGANYGYTF.